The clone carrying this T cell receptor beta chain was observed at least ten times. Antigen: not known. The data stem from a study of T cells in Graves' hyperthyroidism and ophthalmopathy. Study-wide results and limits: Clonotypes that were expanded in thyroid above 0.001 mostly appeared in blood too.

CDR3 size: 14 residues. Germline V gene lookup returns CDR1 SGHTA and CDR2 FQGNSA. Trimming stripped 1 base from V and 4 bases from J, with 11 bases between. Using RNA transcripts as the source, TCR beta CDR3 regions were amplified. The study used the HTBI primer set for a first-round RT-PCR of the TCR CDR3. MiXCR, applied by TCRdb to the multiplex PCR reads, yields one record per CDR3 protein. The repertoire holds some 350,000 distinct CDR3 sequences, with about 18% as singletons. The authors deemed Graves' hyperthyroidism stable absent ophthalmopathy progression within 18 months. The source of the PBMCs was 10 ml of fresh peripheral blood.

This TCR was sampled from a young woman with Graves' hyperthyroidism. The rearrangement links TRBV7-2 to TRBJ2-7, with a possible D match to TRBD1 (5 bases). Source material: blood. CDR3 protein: CASSLVQGFYEQYF. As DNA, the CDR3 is TGTGCCAGCAGCTTAGTTCAGGGTTTTTACGAGCAGTACTTC.